This T cell receptor (beta chain) was identified during a study of siplizumab effects on memory and regulatory T cells. Per sample, roughly 10^5 TCR templates were assayed. Repertoires were generated with immunoSEQ multiplex PCR, while TCRdb's copy carries only in-frame clones and drops some. Seen here are more than 95,000 clones, about 94% observed once, and the top ten hold roughly 0.64%. Study results and limitations: Of the alloreactive clones, only a minor fraction mapped to unstimulated subsets. Tregs proliferating in siplizumab cultures lacked confirmation of their suppressive function. Many proliferating CD4+ or CD8+ clones remained unclassified. Roughly 75-95% of them could not be assigned either a naive or a memory phenotype.

As for this clone: As yet, its antigen is unknown.

The CDR3 has 15 amino acids. V was shortened by 2 bases and J by 7 bases, with 19 bases between the two germline ends. From germline, CDR1 is SGDLS and CDR2 YYNGEE. The chain combines TRBV9 with TRBJ2-7, with unresolved D. Sequenced: Tregs sorted from blood. This TCR derives from a human donor in good health. DNA of the CDR3: TGTGCCAGCAGCGTTGACTCATTTGTGAGTGGGGAGCAGTACTTC. Its protein product is CASSVDSFVSGEQYF. The variable domain in full, with the rest retrieved from reference TRBV9 and TRBJ2-7, is DSGVTQTPKHLITATGQRVTLRCSPRSGDLSVYWYQQSLDQGLQFLIQYYNGEERAKGNILERFSAQQFPDLHSELNLSSLELGDSALYFCASSVDSFVSGEQYFGPGTRLTVT.